This TCR beta chain was retrieved from a study of T-cell memory formation after mild COVID-19. General study results and limits: The pre-infection memory compartment contained some responding clones, suggesting cross-reactive memory joined.

Remarks on this clonotype: Its specificity is not known.

This CDR3 has 13 residues. Per the germline V gene, CDR1 is DFQATT and CDR2 is SNEGSKA (reference sequence). V was pared by 2 bases and J by 4 bases, with 3 bases of the junction left unmatched. TCRdb recomputed calls from the 5' RACE reads with MiXCR, one row per CDR3 protein. The sample includes 350,000 to 500,000 distinct CDR3 sequences, less than 25% of them seen just once. The sequenced sample consisted of PBMCs or a T cell subset sorted from them (not recorded which). This rearrangement joins TRBV20-1 to TRBJ2-5; 8 bases align to TRBD2. This TCR derives from an adult woman who had mild COVID-19 (a few samples of this study predate the infection). Cell type and time point are not known. The CDR3 spells CSARYSGVETQYF. Written as DNA, the CDR3 is TGCAGTGCTAGATATAGCGGGGTAGAGACCCAGTACTTC.